A single sample is the source of the 31 T cell receptor beta chains below, sequenced in a study of tumor and adjacent non-tumor tissue in lung cancer. No cell sorting was done before RNA was extracted from the tissue. More than 3 cm separated this lung sample from the edge of the tumor. Three rounds of nested PCR, following a modified ARM-PCR protocol, produced the TCRbeta library. TCRdb reprocessed the multiplex PCR reads with MiXCR, giving one entry per CDR3 protein. This table holds tens of thousands of distinct CDR3 sequences, around 67% found once. The source material was distant non-tumor lung tissue. The receptors here all came from a woman in her 70s with non-small cell lung cancer.

Turning to this clonotype: A read error is likely, as this CDR3 ends without the conserved phenylalanine or tryptophan. For the CDR3, the DNA is TGTGCCAGCAGTTCCTCGAGCAATCAGCCCCAGCATTAT. Translated, it gives CASSSSSNQPQHY. This chain joins TRBV12-3 or TRBV12-4 and TRBJ1-5; no definite D call. The CDR3 length is 13 residues. Trimming removed 4 bases at V and 1 base at J, with 5 bases between.

This clonotype is large in the sample. The V gene is TRBV6-6, the J gene TRBJ2-3; 11 bases fit TRBD1. The germline V gene encodes CDR1 MNHNY and CDR2 SVGAGI (reference sequence). The CDR3 sequence is 15 residues long. V was pared by 4 bases and J by 4 bases, with 4 bases of the junction left unmatched. This chain's CDR3 is CASSSGTGGADTQYF. CDR3 coding DNA: TGTGCCAGCAGTTCCGGGACAGGGGGTGCAGATACGCAGTATTTT.

A single count supports this clonotype. Compared with germline, one end of the junction differs, possibly owing to a read error. The genes are TRBV5-5 and TRBJ2-2; D remains unclear. The CDR3 is 14 amino acids. Germline V CDR1 and CDR2: SGHKS, YYEKEE (reference sequence). For the CDR3, the DNA is TGTGTCAGCAGTCCGAACATGGGTTCCGGGGAGCTGTTTTTT. Translation: CVSSPNMGSGELFF.

Points on this clonotype: At one end, the junction sequence differs from germline, possibly due to a read error. The chain combines TRBV11-2 with TRBJ1-6; D remains unclear. The CDR3 contains 17 residues. Germline CDR1 is SGHAT and CDR2 is FQNNGV. The CDR3 loop reads CASGLGPATDRNSPLHF. CDR3 sequence (DNA): TGTGCCAGCGGCTTAGGCCCCGCGACGGATCGAAATTCACCCCTCCACTTT.

About this clonotype: This may arise from a read error, as a much more abundant clone is one base away. The V gene is TRBV28, the J gene TRBJ1-1; 7 bases map to TRBD1. The CDR3 covers 15 residues. The V gene's germline CDR1 is MDHEN and CDR2 SYDVKM. CDR3 region: CSSSLFLTGSTEAFF. CDR3 coding DNA: TGTTCCAGCAGTTTATTTCTGACAGGGTCCACTGAAGCTTTCTTT.

A remark on this clonotype: A much larger clone differs from this one at a single base, so this may be a read error. The CDR3 spells CSVKGGGRDVYNEQLF. CDR3 DNA: TGCAGTGTAAAGGGGGGGGGGCGCGATGTCTACAATGAGCAGCTCTTC. The chain carries TRBV20-1 and TRBJ2-1; D may be TRBD2 (7 bases). CDR1 and CDR2 (germline): DFQATT, SNEGSKA (reference sequence). CDR3 length equals 16 residues.

The CDR3 DNA sequence: TGCAGTGCAAGATCCCGGGACGTACTTAACTATGGCTACACCTTC. As protein: CSARSRDVLNYGYTF. The chain links TRBV20-1 to TRBJ1-2; D is perhaps TRBD1 (5 bases). Germline loops: CDR1 DFQATT, CDR2 SNEGSKA (reference sequence). This CDR3 contains 15 residues. V lost 6 bases, J lost 1 base, and 18 bases lay in between.

This chain uses TRBV2 with TRBJ2-1, with 8 bases identical to TRBD1. V dropped 6 bases and J dropped 12; count of bases not matched to a gene: 13. Germline lookup yields CDR1 SNHLY and CDR2 FYNNEI. The CDR3 is 14 amino acids. The CDR3 DNA follows: TGTGCCAGCAGGACCAGGACAGGGAAGAGTGGGCAGTTCTTC. Protein: CASRTRTGKSGQFF.

V is TRBV24-1 and J is TRBJ2-3; TRBD2 agrees at 10 bases. The CDR3 consists of 15 residues. The germline V gene has CDR1 KGHDR and CDR2 SFDVKD. The V and J ends lost 12 bases and 3 bases, in that order; junction bases with no gene match: 11. The CDR3 sequence: CASQSAGGGTDTQYF. The CDR3 nucleotides are TGTGCCTCCCAGTCAGCGGGAGGGGGGACAGATACGCAGTATTTT.

To note about this clonotype: One junction end disagrees with the germline gene, perhaps due to a read error. J is TRBJ2-1 and V is TRBV10-3, with D possibly matching TRBD2 (6 bases). The CDR3 covers 13 residues. Germline V gene data show CDR1 as ENHRY and CDR2 as SYGVKD. The CDR3 loop reads CVISESGVGEQFF. CDR3 bases: TGTGTCATCAGTGAGTCGGGAGTGGGTGAGCAGTTCTTC.

A remark on this clonotype: The junction departs from germline at one end; a sequencing error may be responsible. The chain employs TRBV10-3 and TRBJ1-5; 9 bases line up with TRBD1. Germline assignment: CDR1 ENHRY and CDR2 SYGVKD. The length of the CDR3 is 17 residues. The CDR3 DNA follows: TGTGTCATCTCCCAGGGGTTGGGACAGGGTGAACGCCAGCCTCAGCATTTT. This translates into CVISQGLGQGERQPQHF.

For this clonotype: A read error may produce the germline difference seen at one junction end. The chain recombines TRBV19 with TRBJ1-5, with D maybe TRBD1 (5 bases). The CDR3 has 14 residues. Per germline, CDR1 LNHDA and CDR2 SQIVND (reference sequence). CDR3: CASTIDRGNQPQHF. The CDR3 DNA is TGTGCTAGTACTATAGATCGGGGGAATCAGCCCCAGCATTTT.

In the case of this clonotype: The junction shows a germline mismatch at one end, possibly a read error. Here the CDR3 DNA reads TGCAGCGTCCGGACCTTTGAATACAATGAGCAGCTCTTC. Protein: CSVRTFEYNEQLF. The rearrangement links TRBV29-1 to TRBJ2-1; no definite D call. Germline loops: CDR1 SQVTM, CDR2 ANQGSEA. CDR3 size: 13 residues.

Concerning this clonotype itself: A read error may account for a junction end that differs from germline. The chain combines TRBV6-1 with TRBJ2-5; D ambiguous. The CDR3 contains 13 residues. Germline CDR1 MNHNS, CDR2 SASEGT. The CDR3 sequence: CASSGRLDTTHYF. CDR3 nucleotides: TGTGCCAGCAGTGGGAGATTAGATACCACCCACTACTTC.

A remark on this clonotype: Lacking the conserved final phenylalanine or tryptophan, this CDR3 likely reflects a read error. For the CDR3, the DNA is TGCAGTGCCTCGATCGCGGGAGGGGTCACCAGGGAGCTGTTTTCT. Its protein product is CSASIAGGVTRELFS. The J gene is TRBJ2-2, the V gene TRBV20-1, with 9 bases aligning to TRBD2. This CDR3 has 15 residues. Germline-derived CDR1 and CDR2 are DFQATT and SNEGSKA (reference sequence).

This clonotype came up many times. The chain carries TRBV6-1 and TRBJ2-1; D uncertain. This CDR3 is 15 amino acids long. The ends were cut back, 1 base at V and 0 bases at J, with 7 bases in the middle. Germline CDR1 is MNHNS and CDR2 is SASEGT. The CDR3 region has the DNA TGTGCCAGCAGTGAAGATACTGGCTCCTACAATGAGCAGTTCTTC. Translated: CASSEDTGSYNEQFF.

About this clonotype: One junction end does not reproduce the germline sequence, and a read error may be involved. This sequence joins TRBV10-3 and TRBJ2-6, with D perhaps given as TRBD1 or TRBD2 (5 bases each). This CDR3 spans 17 amino acids. Germline CDR1 and CDR2: ENHRY and SYGVKD. CDR3 bases: TGTGCCATCAGTGGACAGACGGGGAACTCTGGGGCCAAAGTCCTGACTTTC. It yields the protein CAISGQTGNSGAKVLTF.

On this clonotype itself: The germline gene is not matched at one end of the junction; a read error may be the cause. The rearrangement links TRBV6-5 to TRBJ2-3; no clear D. CDR3 length equals 15 residues. Per germline, CDR1 MNHEY and CDR2 SVGAGI. In nucleotides, the CDR3 is TGTGTCAGCATTTACTCGTTTATAAACACAGATACGCAGTATTTT. Encoded protein: CVSIYSFINTDTQYF.

In regard to this clonotype: At one end the junction does not follow the germline gene, possibly because of a read error. The chain carries TRBV5-4 and TRBJ1-2; a weak D match, TRBD1 (6 bases). The CDR3 has 15 amino acids. Germline V lookup: CDR1 SGHNT, CDR2 YYREEE (reference sequence). The CDR3 protein is CASSLGGPRVACYAF. DNA for the CDR3: TGTGCCAGCAGCTTGGGGGGGCCAAGGGTGGCTTGCTACGCCTTC.

About this clonotype itself: Relative to the germline gene, one junction end is altered; a read error may explain this. The genes are TRBV12-3 or TRBV12-4 and TRBJ2-7; 10 positions match TRBD1. The CDR3 is 16 residues long. CDR3 region: CPSSSPTGTGVYEQYF. In DNA form, the CDR3 reads TGTCCCAGCAGTTCTCCAACCGGGACAGGGGTCTACGAGCAGTATTTC.

This clonotype came up once. The chain carries TRBV29-1 and TRBJ1-6; no firm D call. Germline CDR1 and CDR2: SQVTM and ANQGSEA. Trimming pared 4 bases from V and 5 bases from J, leaving 12 bases between. The CDR3 totals 14 residues. CDR3 protein: CSVAATRDNSPLHF. CDR3 sequence (DNA): TGCAGCGTTGCAGCGACAAGGGATAATTCACCCCTCCACTTT.

With respect to this clonotype: Because the CDR3 is missing its conserved closing phenylalanine or tryptophan, this is likely a read error. The rearrangement joins TRBV6-5 to TRBJ1-1; D remains unclear. This CDR3 region has 14 residues. The germline V gene has CDR1 MNHEY and CDR2 SVGAGI. V shed 7 bases and J shed 6 bases, with 18 bases lying between them. This CDR3 is CASMIVGNTPEAFI. CDR3 bases: TGTGCCAGCATGATTGTGGGCAACACACCTGAAGCTTTCATT.

As for this clonotype: A much bigger clone sits one base away, suggesting this may be a read error. The genes are TRBV2 and TRBJ2-3; 10 bases fit TRBD2. From germline, CDR1 is SNHLY and CDR2 FYNNEI. The CDR3 is made up of 15 amino acids. The CDR3 spells CVSSESLAGADTQYF. The CDR3 DNA sequence: TGTGTCAGCAGTGAGAGTCTAGCGGGAGCAGATACGCAGTATTTT.

Concerning this clonotype: A read error may be the cause here, since a much bigger clone is one base away. The V call is TRBV28, the J call TRBJ2-1; D is ambiguous. The V gene lost 6 bases and the J gene lost 2 bases, with 11 bases spanning the gap. Germline V gene lookup returns CDR1 MDHEN and CDR2 SYDVKM. This CDR3 is built from 14 residues. The CDR3: CASSPPRTYNEQFF. The DNA for the CDR3 is TGTGCCAGCAGCCCCCCTCGAACCTACAATGAGCAGTTCTTC.

The chain recombines TRBV4-1 with TRBJ2-1; D could derive from TRBD1 or TRBD2 (5 bases each). CDR1 is MGHRA and CDR2 is YSYEKL in the germline V gene. This CDR3 is 16 amino acids long. Trimming left V 4 bases short and J 7 bases short, with 20 bases between. The CDR3 region has the DNA TGCGCCAGCAGCCCCGTGGGGGACCGAAGCTATAATGAGCAGTTCTTC. Its protein is CASSPVGDRSYNEQFF.

Comments on this clonotype: The CDR3 end shows no conserved phenylalanine or tryptophan, and so a read error is likely. No DNA is shown, since the ends of the CDR3 on it are uncertain; the CDR3 is the one TCRdb lists. The chain is built from TRBV4-2 and TRBJ2-1; the DNA was not used to check the table's D call, TRBD2. Ends included, the CDR3 has 18 residues. CDR1 and CDR2 (germline): LGHNA, YNFKEQ. The CDR3 reads CASSQHLRGLGRYNEQLS.

Only a few counts were recorded for this clonotype. A clone one base away is much larger, so this may be a read error. J is TRBJ2-5 and V is TRBV4-1; no clear D gene. Germline CDR1 reads MGHRA; CDR2 reads YSYEKL. Trimming took off 7 bases at V and 7 bases at J, with 10 bases between the two ends. The CDR3 has 11 residues. CDR3 residues: CASNQARTQYF. The CDR3, as DNA: TGCGCCAGCAACCAGGCTAGGACCCAGTACTTC.

This clonotype was seen a handful of times. This chain connects TRBV10-2 to TRBJ1-1; no definite D call. This CDR3 is built from 15 residues. Trimming took 1 base from V and 10 from J, leaving 19 bases between them. Germline V CDR1 and CDR2: WSHSY, SAAADI. The chain's CDR3 is CASSEWSTLNAVAFF. The CDR3 DNA sequence: TGCGCCAGCAGTGAGTGGAGCACTCTAAACGCTGTAGCTTTCTTT.

The V gene is TRBV7-9, the J gene TRBJ1-4, with D possibly matching TRBD1 (6 bases). The CDR3 extends over 18 amino acids. Germline values: CDR1 SEHNR, CDR2 FQNEAQ (reference sequence). Trimming took off 5 bases at V and 8 bases at J, with 27 bases between the two ends. CDR3 sequence reads: CASSTYRALDRDREKLFF. For the CDR3, the DNA is TGTGCCAGCAGCACATACCGCGCGCTGGACAGAGATAGGGAAAAACTGTTTTTT.

The gene calls are TRBV6-2 or TRBV6-3 and TRBJ2-3; 7 bases line up with TRBD1. Germline CDR1 reads MNHEY; CDR2 reads SVGEGT. This CDR3 region has 16 residues. Trimming at V came to 6 bases and at J to 4 bases, leaving 13 bases not matched to a gene. CDR3 in DNA: TGTGCCAGCAGCTTTCGACAGTCAGGGGGAGCAGATACGCAGTATTTT. Residues: CASSFRQSGGADTQYF.

The CDR3 spells CASIIAPGHGQPQHF. In DNA, the CDR3 is TGTGCCAGCATTATAGCGCCGGGGCACGGTCAGCCCCAGCATTTT. This chain connects TRBV12-3 or TRBV12-4 to TRBJ1-5; maybe TRBD1 (5 bases). The V end was cut by 7 bases, the J end by 6 bases, with 19 bases between. The CDR3 runs to 15 residues.